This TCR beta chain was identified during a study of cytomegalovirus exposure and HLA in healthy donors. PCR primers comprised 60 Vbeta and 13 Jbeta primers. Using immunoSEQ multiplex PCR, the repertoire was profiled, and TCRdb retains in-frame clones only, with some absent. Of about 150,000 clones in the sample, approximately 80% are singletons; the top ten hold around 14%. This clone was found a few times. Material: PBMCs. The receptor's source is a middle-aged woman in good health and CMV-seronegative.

CDR3 sequence: CASSERSSGTLSYEQYF. CDR3 nucleotide sequence: TGTGCCAGCAGTGAACGCTCTTCCGGGACACTATCCTACGAGCAGTACTTC. The chain couples TRBV2 to TRBJ2-7; D possibly corresponds to TRBD1 (6 bases). V dropped 2 bases and J dropped 1 base, with 18 bases sitting between them. The V gene's germline CDR1 is SNHLY and CDR2 FYNNEI. The CDR3 loop spans 17 amino acids.